Sequencing of this T cell receptor (beta chain) was carried out in a study of regulatory T cells in long-lasting Graves disease. Building the TCR beta libraries relied on iRepertoire HTBI primers, and CDR3 regions underwent Arm-PCR. In the source study's methods: Identification across samples found about 61 TRBV and approximately 15 TRBJ segments. TCRdb recomputed calls from the multiplex PCR reads with MiXCR, one row per CDR3 protein. The V and J calls follow TCRdb's processing rather than the paper's. Here the sample spans roughly 520,000 distinct CDR3 sequences, approximately 12% being singletons. Time point indicated: newly diagnosed GD, antithyroid drugs for less than 3 months. RNA extracted from PBMCs served as the sequencing template. This clonotype was observed many times. This sample also belongs to another study, concerning T cells in Graves' hyperthyroidism and ophthalmopathy.

This TCR was recovered from a woman aged 25 to 39 with Graves disease. This material consisted of peripheral blood mononuclear cells (PBMCs), taken at new diagnosis, from a patient treated with antithyroid drugs.

The CDR3 region has the DNA TGCAGCGTTAGTTGGGGAGGAAACACCATATATTTT. The encoded protein is CSVSWGGNTIYF. The gene calls are TRBV29-1 and TRBJ1-3; D uncertain. The CDR3 length is 12 residues. The V end lost 5 bases, the J end lost 4 bases, and 9 bases lay between the germline ends. In germline, CDR1 is SQVTM, CDR2 ANQGSEA.